These T cell receptor beta chains were read from a single sample in a study of T cells in tuberculosis. Produced via immunoSEQ multiplex PCR; TCRdb's table is partial and in-frame only. The sample lists tens of thousands of clones, approximately 90% occurring once. The specimen sequenced was CD1b-GMM tetramer-negative cells sorted from PBMCs. The receptor set was obtained from an adult woman with latent tuberculosis. Both conserved end residues are part of each CDR3. D genes are given only for firm matches. Rows give clone size only sometimes, using once, few, many, or a class for an expanded clone.

j_call: TRBJ1-1
d_call: TRBD1
clone_size: .
v_call: TRBV14
cdr3_aa: CASSQRTGRYTEAFF
cdr3_nt: TGTGCCAGCAGCCAGAGGACAGGGAGATACACTGAAGCTTTCTTT

j_call: TRBJ2-7
d_call: TRBD1
clone_size: .
v_call: TRBV2
cdr3_aa: CASENQGAPTYEQYF
cdr3_nt: TGTGCCAGCGAAAACCAGGGGGCGCCCACCTACGAGCAGTACTTC

j_call: TRBJ1-4
d_call: TRBD1
clone_size: .
v_call: TRBV2
cdr3_aa: CASRDRTGTVHEKLFF
cdr3_nt: TGTGCCAGCAGGGACCGAACCGGGACAGTTCATGAAAAACTGTTTTTT

j_call: TRBJ2-1
d_call: TRBD2
clone_size: .
v_call: TRBV27
cdr3_aa: CASSKGAGLDEQFF
cdr3_nt: TGTGCCAGCAGTAAGGGAGCGGGGTTGGATGAGCAGTTCTTC

j_call: TRBJ2-7
d_call: .
clone_size: .
v_call: TRBV18
cdr3_aa: CASSPPPQDTSYEQYF
cdr3_nt: TGTGCCAGCTCACCACCCCCCCAGGACACCTCCTACGAGCAGTACTTC

j_call: TRBJ2-3
d_call: TRBD2
clone_size: .
v_call: TRBV7-3
cdr3_aa: CASSETGTRTDTQYF
cdr3_nt: TGTGCCAGCAGCGAGACCGGGACTAGAACAGATACGCAGTATTTT

j_call: TRBJ2-1
d_call: TRBD1
clone_size: .
v_call: TRBV12-5
cdr3_aa: CASGLGQGARDEQFF
cdr3_nt: TGTGCTAGTGGTTTGGGACAGGGTGCCCGTGATGAGCAGTTCTTC

j_call: TRBJ1-3
d_call: .
clone_size: .
v_call: TRBV29-1
cdr3_aa: CSARGSGNTIYF
cdr3_nt: TGCAGTGCAAGGGGGTCTGGAAACACCATATATTTT

j_call: TRBJ1-2
d_call: TRBD1
clone_size: once
v_call: TRBV28
cdr3_aa: CASSSLGQGGTFAGYTF
cdr3_nt: TGTGCCAGCAGTTCCCTTGGACAGGGAGGTACTTTTGCTGGCTACACCTTC

j_call: TRBJ1-5
d_call: .
clone_size: .
v_call: TRBV2
cdr3_aa: CASSDRGNQPQHF
cdr3_nt: TGTGCCAGCAGTGACCGGGGCAATCAGCCCCAGCATTTT

j_call: TRBJ1-6
d_call: .
clone_size: .
v_call: TRBV5-4
cdr3_aa: CASSWEGGYNSPLHF
cdr3_nt: TGTGCCAGCAGCTGGGAGGGGGGGTATAATTCACCCCTCCACTTT

j_call: TRBJ2-3
d_call: .
clone_size: .
v_call: TRBV10-3
cdr3_aa: CAIGSRAGAVTDTQYF
cdr3_nt: TGTGCCATCGGTTCAAGGGCGGGGGCTGTCACAGATACGCAGTATTTT

j_call: TRBJ1-5
d_call: .
clone_size: once
v_call: TRBV27
cdr3_aa: CASSFRGGESAQHF
cdr3_nt: TGTGCCAGCAGTTTCCGCGGGGGAGAATCAGCCCAGCATTTT

j_call: TRBJ2-7
d_call: TRBD1
clone_size: once
v_call: TRBV12-5
cdr3_aa: CASGLSVGPGQFNYEQYF
cdr3_nt: TGTGCTAGTGGTTTAAGTGTTGGCCCGGGACAGTTTAACTACGAGCAGTACTTC

j_call: TRBJ2-7
d_call: TRBD2
clone_size: .
v_call: TRBV5-5
cdr3_aa: CASTWGGREQYF
cdr3_nt: TGTGCCAGCACCTGGGGGGGTCGCGAGCAGTACTTC

j_call: TRBJ2-1
d_call: TRBD2
clone_size: .
v_call: TRBV29-1
cdr3_aa: CSVTPSGGSYNEQFF
cdr3_nt: TGCAGCGTGACCCCCAGCGGGGGGTCCTACAATGAGCAGTTCTTC

j_call: TRBJ2-3
d_call: TRBD2
clone_size: .
v_call: TRBV27
cdr3_aa: CASSFLGGDTQYF
cdr3_nt: TGTGCCAGCAGTTTTCTCGGGGGGGATACGCAGTATTTT

j_call: TRBJ1-3
d_call: .
clone_size: .
v_call: TRBV7-2
cdr3_aa: CASSLVWGRGGNTIYF
cdr3_nt: TGTGCCAGCAGCTTAGTGTGGGGGCGTGGAGGAAACACCATATATTTT

j_call: TRBJ2-3
d_call: .
clone_size: .
v_call: TRBV6-6
cdr3_aa: CASSSTDTQYF
cdr3_nt: TGTGCCAGTTCAAGCACAGATACGCAGTATTTT

j_call: TRBJ2-1
d_call: .
clone_size: .
v_call: TRBV5-4
cdr3_aa: CASSSTGSSYNEQFF
cdr3_nt: TGTGCCAGCAGTTCCACAGGGAGCTCCTACAATGAGCAGTTCTTC

j_call: TRBJ1-1
d_call: .
clone_size: .
v_call: TRBV5-1
cdr3_aa: CASREGHPNTEAFF
cdr3_nt: TGCGCCAGCAGGGAAGGACACCCGAACACTGAAGCTTTCTTT

j_call: TRBJ2-3
d_call: .
clone_size: .
v_call: TRBV21-1
cdr3_aa: CASSSGTGGTDTQYF
cdr3_nt: TGTGCCAGCAGCAGCGGGACAGGGGGCACAGATACGCAGTATTTT

j_call: TRBJ2-2
d_call: .
clone_size: .
v_call: TRBV12-5
cdr3_aa: CASGLPDSFNTGELFF
cdr3_nt: TGTGCTAGTGGTTTGCCCGACAGCTTTAACACCGGGGAGCTGTTTTTT

j_call: TRBJ2-2
d_call: TRBD1
clone_size: once
v_call: TRBV27
cdr3_aa: CASSGDRDTGELFF
cdr3_nt: TGTGCCAGCAGTGGGGACAGAGACACCGGGGAGCTGTTTTTT

j_call: TRBJ2-5
d_call: .
clone_size: .
v_call: TRBV6-1
cdr3_aa: CASSVGLPPSEQYF
cdr3_nt: TGTGCCAGCAGTGTTGGACTACCCCCCTCGGAGCAGTACTTC

j_call: TRBJ1-5
d_call: TRBD1
clone_size: .
v_call: TRBV23-1
cdr3_aa: CASSQPKTGGHANQPQHF
cdr3_nt: TGCGCCAGCAGTCAGCCAAAGACAGGGGGCCACGCCAATCAGCCCCAGCATTTT

j_call: TRBJ2-6
d_call: TRBD1
clone_size: .
v_call: TRBV9
cdr3_aa: CASSVTGNGANVLTF
cdr3_nt: TGTGCCAGCAGCGTGACAGGGAATGGGGCCAACGTCCTGACTTTC

j_call: TRBJ1-2
d_call: TRBD1
clone_size: .
v_call: TRBV18
cdr3_aa: CASSPTGQAYGYTF
cdr3_nt: TGTGCCAGCTCACCAACGGGACAGGCCTATGGCTACACCTTC

j_call: TRBJ2-5
d_call: .
clone_size: .
v_call: TRBV18
cdr3_aa: CASSQQETQYF
cdr3_nt: TGTGCCAGCTCTCAACAAGAGACCCAGTACTTC

j_call: TRBJ1-6
d_call: .
clone_size: .
v_call: TRBV5-4
cdr3_aa: CASSLDRVSYNSPLHF
cdr3_nt: TGTGCCAGCAGCTTGGACAGGGTCTCCTATAATTCACCCCTCCACTTT

j_call: TRBJ2-7
d_call: .
clone_size: .
v_call: TRBV6-5
cdr3_aa: CASSRTADYEQYF
cdr3_nt: TGTGCCAGCAGCAGGACCGCCGACTACGAGCAGTACTTC

j_call: TRBJ2-7
d_call: TRBD1
clone_size: .
v_call: TRBV27
cdr3_aa: CASGSGTDYEQYF
cdr3_nt: TGTGCCAGCGGATCCGGGACAGACTACGAGCAGTACTTC

j_call: TRBJ2-7
d_call: TRBD2
clone_size: .
v_call: TRBV7-2
cdr3_aa: CASSLSTSGGSEQYF
cdr3_nt: TGTGCCAGCAGCTTATCGACTAGCGGGGGGAGCGAGCAGTACTTC

j_call: TRBJ1-1
d_call: .
clone_size: .
v_call: TRBV19
cdr3_aa: CASRLVGNRAVTEAFF
cdr3_nt: TGTGCCAGTAGACTAGTCGGGAACAGGGCCGTGACTGAAGCTTTCTTT

j_call: TRBJ2-5
d_call: TRBD2
clone_size: .
v_call: TRBV7-2
cdr3_aa: CASSWRGGRFETQYF
cdr3_nt: TGTGCCAGCAGCTGGCGGGGGGGCCGTTTCGAGACCCAGTACTTC

j_call: TRBJ1-5
d_call: TRBD1
clone_size: .
v_call: TRBV28
cdr3_aa: CASSDRVGQPQHF
cdr3_nt: TGTGCCAGCAGCGACAGGGTAGGTCAGCCCCAGCATTTT

j_call: TRBJ1-2
d_call: .
clone_size: once
v_call: TRBV9
cdr3_aa: CASSVGVGANYGYTF
cdr3_nt: TGTGCCAGCAGCGTAGGAGTTGGGGCCAACTATGGCTACACCTTC

j_call: TRBJ1-4
d_call: TRBD1
clone_size: few
v_call: TRBV6-5
cdr3_aa: CASGDRGVEKLFF
cdr3_nt: TGTGCCAGCGGAGACAGGGGTGTTGAAAAACTGTTTTTT

j_call: TRBJ2-1
d_call: .
clone_size: .
v_call: TRBV20-1
cdr3_aa: CSANRVNEQFF
cdr3_nt: TGCAGTGCTAACAGGGTCAATGAGCAGTTCTTC

j_call: TRBJ2-2
d_call: TRBD1
clone_size: .
v_call: TRBV5-4
cdr3_aa: CASSGTGLNTGELFF
cdr3_nt: TGTGCCAGCAGCGGGACAGGTTTGAACACCGGGGAGCTGTTTTTT

j_call: TRBJ1-5
d_call: .
clone_size: .
v_call: TRBV19
cdr3_aa: CASSIDLLSLNQPQHF
cdr3_nt: TGTGCCAGTAGTATAGATCTTTTGTCCCTGAATCAGCCCCAGCATTTT

j_call: TRBJ2-1
d_call: .
clone_size: .
v_call: TRBV5-6
cdr3_aa: CASSLGRIGEQFF
cdr3_nt: TGTGCCAGCAGCTTGGGGAGGATAGGTGAGCAGTTCTTC

j_call: TRBJ1-1
d_call: .
clone_size: .
v_call: TRBV4-1
cdr3_aa: CASSPVRGNTEAFF
cdr3_nt: TGCGCCAGCAGCCCGGTCCGGGGGAACACTGAAGCTTTCTTT

j_call: TRBJ2-6
d_call: TRBD1
clone_size: .
v_call: TRBV19
cdr3_aa: CASSTPGQGAGGANVLTF
cdr3_nt: TGTGCCAGTAGTACACCGGGACAGGGGGCGGGTGGGGCCAACGTCCTGACTTTC

j_call: TRBJ2-3
d_call: .
clone_size: .
v_call: TRBV21-1
cdr3_aa: CASSRPPSLTSGGPTDTQYF
cdr3_nt: TGTGCCAGCAGCAGGCCCCCATCCTTGACTAGCGGGGGGCCCACAGATACGCAGTATTTT

j_call: TRBJ2-5
d_call: TRBD1
clone_size: .
v_call: TRBV11-2
cdr3_aa: CASSLGRDRGSQETQYF
cdr3_nt: TGTGCCAGCAGCTTAGGGCGGGACAGGGGTTCCCAAGAGACCCAGTACTTC

j_call: TRBJ1-4
d_call: TRBD1
clone_size: .
v_call: TRBV5-1
cdr3_aa: CASSLQAGGNEKLFF
cdr3_nt: TGCGCCAGCAGCTTGCAGGCAGGGGGAAATGAAAAACTGTTTTTT

j_call: TRBJ2-2
d_call: .
clone_size: .
v_call: TRBV7-9
cdr3_aa: CASSSLLATGELFF
cdr3_nt: TGTGCCAGCAGCTCCCTACTAGCCACCGGGGAGCTGTTTTTT

j_call: TRBJ1-1
d_call: .
clone_size: .
v_call: TRBV10-2
cdr3_aa: CASSEYGGNTEAFF
cdr3_nt: TGCGCCAGCAGTGAGTACGGAGGGAACACTGAAGCTTTCTTT

j_call: TRBJ1-1
d_call: .
clone_size: .
v_call: TRBV12-5
cdr3_aa: CASGGPAQGGAFF
cdr3_nt: TGTGCTAGTGGCGGACCCGCACAGGGTGGGGCTTTCTTT

j_call: TRBJ2-5
d_call: TRBD2
clone_size: .
v_call: TRBV2
cdr3_aa: CASSVLAGGPAQETQYF
cdr3_nt: TGTGCCAGCAGTGTACTAGCGGGGGGGCCTGCCCAAGAGACCCAGTACTTC

j_call: TRBJ2-3
d_call: TRBD2
clone_size: .
v_call: TRBV11-2
cdr3_aa: CASSLDLAGGRDTQYF
cdr3_nt: TGTGCCAGCAGCTTGGACCTAGCGGGGGGGCGAGATACGCAGTATTTT

j_call: TRBJ2-3
d_call: .
clone_size: .
v_call: TRBV20-1
cdr3_aa: CSARQIDTQYF
cdr3_nt: TGCAGTGCTAGACAGATAGATACGCAGTATTTT